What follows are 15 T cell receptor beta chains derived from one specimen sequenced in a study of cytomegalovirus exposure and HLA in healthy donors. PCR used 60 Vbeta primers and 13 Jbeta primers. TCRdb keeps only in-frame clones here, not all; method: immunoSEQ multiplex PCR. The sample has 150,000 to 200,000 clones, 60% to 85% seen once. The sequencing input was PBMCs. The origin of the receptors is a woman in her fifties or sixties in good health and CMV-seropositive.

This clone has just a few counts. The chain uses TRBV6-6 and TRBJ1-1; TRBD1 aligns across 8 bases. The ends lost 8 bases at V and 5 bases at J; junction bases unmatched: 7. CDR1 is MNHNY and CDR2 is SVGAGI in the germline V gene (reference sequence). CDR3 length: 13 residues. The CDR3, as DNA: TGTGCCAGCTGTAGGACAGGGCTTACTGAAGCTTTCTTT. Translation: CASCRTGLTEAFF.

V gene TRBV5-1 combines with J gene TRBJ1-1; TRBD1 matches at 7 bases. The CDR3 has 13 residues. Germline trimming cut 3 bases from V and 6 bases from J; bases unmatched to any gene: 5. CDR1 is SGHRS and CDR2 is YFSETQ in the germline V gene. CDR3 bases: TGCGCCAGCAGCTACCCGGACAGGCCTGAAGCTTTCTTT. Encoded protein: CASSYPDRPEAFF.

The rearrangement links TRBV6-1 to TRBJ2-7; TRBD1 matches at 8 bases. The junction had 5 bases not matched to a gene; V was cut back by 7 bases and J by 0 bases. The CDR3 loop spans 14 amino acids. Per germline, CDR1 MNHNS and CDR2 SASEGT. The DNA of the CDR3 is TGTGCCAGCAATCAGGACAGGGTCTCCTACGAGCAGTACTTC. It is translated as CASNQDRVSYEQYF.

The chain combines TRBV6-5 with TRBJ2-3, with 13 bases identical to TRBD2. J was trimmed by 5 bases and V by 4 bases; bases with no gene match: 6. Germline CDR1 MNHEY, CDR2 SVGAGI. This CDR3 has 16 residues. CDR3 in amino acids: CASSFGTSGAGDTQYF. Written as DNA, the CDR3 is TGTGCCAGCAGTTTCGGGACTAGCGGGGCGGGAGATACGCAGTATTTT.

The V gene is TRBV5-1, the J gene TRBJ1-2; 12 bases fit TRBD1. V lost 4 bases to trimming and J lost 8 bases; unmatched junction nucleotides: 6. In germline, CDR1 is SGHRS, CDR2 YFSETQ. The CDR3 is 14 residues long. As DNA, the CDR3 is TGCGCCAGCAGCCTGGGACAGGGGGCGCGGGGCTACACCTTC. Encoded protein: CASSLGQGARGYTF.

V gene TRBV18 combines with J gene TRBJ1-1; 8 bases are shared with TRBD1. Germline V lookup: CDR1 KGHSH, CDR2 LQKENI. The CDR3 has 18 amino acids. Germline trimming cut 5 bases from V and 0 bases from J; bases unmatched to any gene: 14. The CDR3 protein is CASSIRDRGRGMNTEAFF. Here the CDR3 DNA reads TGTGCCAGCTCAATACGAGACAGGGGAAGGGGAATGAACACTGAAGCTTTCTTT.

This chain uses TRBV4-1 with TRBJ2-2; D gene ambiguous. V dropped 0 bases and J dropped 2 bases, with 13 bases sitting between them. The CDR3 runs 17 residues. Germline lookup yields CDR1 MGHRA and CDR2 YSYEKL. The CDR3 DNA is TGCGCCAGCAGCCAAGATAACTGGCAGGCAAACACCGGGGAGCTGTTTTTT. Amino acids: CASSQDNWQANTGELFF.

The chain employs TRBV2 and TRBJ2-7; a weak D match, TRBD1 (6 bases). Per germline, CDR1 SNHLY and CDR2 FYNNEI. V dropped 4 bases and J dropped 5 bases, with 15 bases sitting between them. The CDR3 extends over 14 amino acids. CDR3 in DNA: TGTGCCAGCAGTGGACAGGTTCAATTGGACGAGCAGTACTTC. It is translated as CASSGQVQLDEQYF.

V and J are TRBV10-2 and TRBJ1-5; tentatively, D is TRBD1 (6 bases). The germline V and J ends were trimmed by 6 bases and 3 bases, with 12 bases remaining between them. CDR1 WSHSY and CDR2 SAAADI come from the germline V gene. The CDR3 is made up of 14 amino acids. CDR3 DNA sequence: TGCGCCAGCAGACCACAGGGTTACAATCAGCCCCAGCATTTT. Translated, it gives CASRPQGYNQPQHF.

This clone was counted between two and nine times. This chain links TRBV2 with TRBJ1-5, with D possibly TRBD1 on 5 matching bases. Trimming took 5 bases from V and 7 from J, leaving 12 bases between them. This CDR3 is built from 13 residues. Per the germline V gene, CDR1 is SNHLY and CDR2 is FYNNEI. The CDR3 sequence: CASSLGTSQPQHF. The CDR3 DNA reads TGTGCCAGCAGTCTCGGGACTTCCCAGCCCCAGCATTTT.

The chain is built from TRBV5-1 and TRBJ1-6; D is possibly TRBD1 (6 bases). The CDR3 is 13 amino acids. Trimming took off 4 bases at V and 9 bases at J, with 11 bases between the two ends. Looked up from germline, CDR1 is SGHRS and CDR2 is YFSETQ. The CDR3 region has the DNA TGCGCCAGCAGCCGGGACAACAGTTCACCCCTCCACTTT. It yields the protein CASSRDNSSPLHF.

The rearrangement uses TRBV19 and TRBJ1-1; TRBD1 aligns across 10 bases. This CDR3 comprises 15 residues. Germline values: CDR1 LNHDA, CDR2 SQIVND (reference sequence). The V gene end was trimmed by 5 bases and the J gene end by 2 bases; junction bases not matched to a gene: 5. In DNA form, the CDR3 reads TGTGCCAGTAGTCTGGGACAGGGGCGTAACACTGAAGCTTTCTTT. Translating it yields CASSLGQGRNTEAFF. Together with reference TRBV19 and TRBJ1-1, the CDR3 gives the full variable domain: DGGITQSPKYLFRKEGQNVTLSCEQNLNHDAMYWYRQDPGQGLRLIYYSQIVNDFQKGDIAEGYSVSREKKESFPLTVTSAQKNPTAFYLCASSLGQGRNTEAFFGQGTRLTVV.

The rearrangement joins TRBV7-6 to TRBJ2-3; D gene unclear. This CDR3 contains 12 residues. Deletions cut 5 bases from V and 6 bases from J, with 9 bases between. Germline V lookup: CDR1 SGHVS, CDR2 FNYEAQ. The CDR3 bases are TGTGCCAGCAGCCGAGCTTCGGATACGCAGTATTTT. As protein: CASSRASDTQYF.

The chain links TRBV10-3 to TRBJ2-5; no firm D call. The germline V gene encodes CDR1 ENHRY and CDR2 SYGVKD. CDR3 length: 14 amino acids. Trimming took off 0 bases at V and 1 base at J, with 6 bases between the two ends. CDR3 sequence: CAISESSGQETQYF. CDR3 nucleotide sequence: TGTGCCATCAGTGAGTCTTCAGGCCAAGAGACCCAGTACTTC.

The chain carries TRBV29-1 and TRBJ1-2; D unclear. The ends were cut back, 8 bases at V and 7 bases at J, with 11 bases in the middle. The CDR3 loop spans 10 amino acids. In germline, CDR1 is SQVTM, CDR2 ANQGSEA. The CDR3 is CSTEGFGYTF. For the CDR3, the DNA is TGCAGCACCGAGGGATTTGGCTACACCTTC.